The next 10 T cell receptor beta chains were all read from a single sample in a study of T cell responses to AZD1222 COVID-19 vaccine. Assay used: immunoSEQ multiplex PCR; TCRdb lists only in-frame clones, some missing. This table holds some 45,000 clones, roughly 87% found once. Here the sequenced sample was peripheral blood, taken 28 days after the second AZD1222 dose. The source is an adult who received the AZD1222 COVID-19 vaccine.

The chain combines TRBV5-6 with TRBJ1-4; 7 bases match TRBD1. Trimming removed 4 bases from V and 5 bases from J; junction bases left unmatched: 11. CDR1 and CDR2 from the germline V gene are SGHDT and YYEEEE. The CDR3 contains 16 residues. CDR3 sequence reads: CASSLTRGPANEKLFF. CDR3 DNA: TGTGCCAGCAGCCTAACTAGGGGGCCGGCCAATGAAAAACTGTTTTTT.

This chain joins TRBV3-1 (or the pseudogene TRBV3-2) and TRBJ1-2; 7 nucleotides agree with TRBD1. The germline gives CDR1 LGHDT, CDR2 YNNKEL (reference sequence). CDR3 size: 12 residues. The J segment lost 7 bases and the V segment lost 4 bases, leaving 3 bases of the junction unmatched. The CDR3 DNA reads TGTGCCAGCAGCCCGACAGGGCTTGGCTACACCTTC. Translating it yields CASSPTGLGYTF.

The chain joins TRBV6-6 to TRBJ2-7; no firm D call. The CDR3 is made up of 13 amino acids. Between the trimmed V and J ends, which lost 4 bases and 1 base, there was a span of 8 bases. The germline V gene has CDR1 MNHNY and CDR2 SVGAGI (reference sequence). CDR3 loop: CASSLPQSYEQYF. The CDR3 DNA reads as TGTGCCAGCAGTTTGCCCCAGTCCTACGAGCAGTACTTC.

V and J are TRBV11-3 and TRBJ2-7; a possible D gene is TRBD2 (5 bases). Germline V gene sequence: CDR1 SGHNT, CDR2 YENEEA. There are 12 residues in the CDR3. Trimming shortened V by 0 bases and J by 6 bases, and 6 bases separated the two germline ends. CDR3 nucleotide sequence: TGTGCCAGCAGCTTAGAGACTACCGAGCAGTACTTC. This codes for CASSLETTEQYF.

This chain joins TRBV2 and TRBJ2-2; D perhaps matches TRBD2 (5 bases). This CDR3 spans 13 amino acids. CDR1 is SNHLY, CDR2 FYNNEI, per germline. Trimming cost V 6 bases and J 6 bases, with 11 bases left between them. In DNA form, the CDR3 reads TGTGCCAGCAGAAGGGTTAGCGCCGGGGAGCTGTTTTTT. It is translated as CASRRVSAGELFF.

The rearrangement joins TRBV14 to TRBJ2-4, with D perhaps TRBD1 (6 bases). This CDR3 is built from 18 residues. V gave up 0 bases and J gave up 4 bases, with 19 bases separating them. Germline CDR1 reads SGHDN; CDR2 reads FVKESK. CDR3 DNA sequence: TGTGCCAGCAGCCAAGATGGTGGGGTTGCCAGGGGAAAAAACATTCAGTACTTC. As protein: CASSQDGGVARGKNIQYF.

The chain links TRBV19 to TRBJ2-7; 7 positions match TRBD1. Germline V gives CDR1 LNHDA, CDR2 SQIVND (reference sequence). V was pared by 5 bases and J by 5 bases, with 9 bases of the junction left unmatched. The CDR3 totals 14 residues. CDR3 DNA: TGTGCCAGTAGTTTACTCCGGGACAGCAACGAGCAGTACTTC. This gives the protein CASSLLRDSNEQYF.

The rearrangement joins TRBV6-5 to TRBJ2-7, with 10 bases aligning to TRBD2. V gave up 3 bases and J gave up 6 bases; unmatched junction bases: 8. The CDR3 is 15 amino acids. CDR1 is MNHEY and CDR2 is SVGAGI in the germline V gene. In DNA form, the CDR3 reads TGTGCCAGCAGTTATGGCTCTAGCGGGGGAGGCGAGCAGTACTTC. Amino acid sequence: CASSYGSSGGGEQYF.

This chain connects TRBV6-5 to TRBJ2-3, with 13 bases aligning to TRBD2. The CDR3 contains 15 residues. Germline V CDR1 and CDR2: MNHEY, SVGAGI. After removal of 6 bases from V and 5 bases from J, the junction contained 5 bases not matched to a gene. In DNA form, the CDR3 reads TGTGCCAGCAGGAGACTAGCGGGGGGCCTAGATACGCAGTATTTT. Protein: CASRRLAGGLDTQYF.

The V and J genes are TRBV12-3 or TRBV12-4 and TRBJ1-5, with D possibly matching TRBD1 (6 bases). V dropped 8 bases and J dropped 6 bases, with 14 bases sitting between them. CDR3 length: 13 amino acids. The CDR3 loop reads CASSEGQSQPQHF. The DNA for the CDR3 is TGTGCCAGCTCGGAGGGACAATCTCAGCCCCAGCATTTT.